This T cell receptor beta chain was recovered during a study of T cell responses to AZD1222 COVID-19 vaccine. CDR1 and CDR2 from the germline V gene are LNHDA and SQIVND (reference sequence). The CDR3 is made up of 15 amino acids. Trimming stripped 8 bases from V and 4 bases from J, with 18 bases between. Profiled with immunoSEQ multiplex PCR; TCRdb holds only in-frame clones, not every one. Seen here are under 150,000 clones, roughly 92% observed once, and the top ten hold approximately 4.7%. The table lists this clone with a count of one. No antigen is known for it. Study conclusions and caveats: With dominance at 160-218 and 743-854, vaccine-associated CD4 TCRs spanned spike. Increases in Spike-specific TCR breadth and depth were seen after two AZD1222 doses.

The chain employs TRBV19 and TRBJ1-5; D call uncertain. The specimen comprised peripheral blood, sampled on day 0 of AZD1222 vaccination. The TCR sequence derives from an adult in good health. CDR3: CASDLGSTWNQPQHF. CDR3 in DNA: TGTGCCAGTGATTTGGGTTCCACTTGGAATCAGCCCCAGCATTTT.